The clone carrying this T cell receptor beta chain was counted a few times. What it binds is not known. This record comes from a study of shared clonotypes between healthy human individuals. The sequencing of unsorted PBMC DNA took place on ten immunoSEQ deep assay plates. Data came from immunoSEQ multiplex PCR; TCRdb stores just in-frame clones and leaves some out. Of about 470,000 clones in the sample, about four fifths were seen once. Study-wide results and caveats: Clonotype sharing among donors, it was expected, would be affected by sequencing depth.

V was trimmed by 3 bases and J by 4 bases, leaving 12 bases between them. The CDR3 extends over 14 amino acids. The V gene's germline CDR1 is ENHRY and CDR2 SYGVKD. Sequenced sample: PBMCs. The sequence came from a woman in her thirties or forties in good health. Some clones in this sample may be carry-over from other donors' samples. The chain recombines TRBV10-3 with TRBJ1-1; D is unclear. CDR3 in amino acids: CAISDPASGTEAFF. In DNA form, the CDR3 reads TGTGCCATCAGTGACCCGGCCTCCGGCACTGAAGCTTTCTTT.